This TCR beta chain was captured in a study of blood T cell repertoires in COVID-19. Across the study: The United States, Italy and Spain provided the acute and convalescent COVID-19 samples. From T cells, B-cell-depleted T cells, or PBMCs came the material, which was cDNA or gDNA.

For this clone: Different DNA sequences within this sample yield the same CDR3.

In the original analysis: Estimation of nucleated cell counts was performed using reference gene primer amplification. Sequencing was performed with immunoSEQ multiplex PCR; in TCRdb, only in-frame clones are kept and a portion is missing. V, J and clone size derive from that table, while D and trimming were established from the DNA sequence. The sample lists 70,000 to 100,000 clones, 60% to 80% occurring once. The V gene lost 2 bases and the J gene lost 8 bases, with 10 bases spanning the gap. Germline CDR1 KGHSH, CDR2 LQKENI. This CDR3 has 14 residues. Material: peripheral blood. The clonotype was recovered from a woman aged 50 to 65 with acute or convalescent COVID-19. The rearrangement uses TRBV18 and TRBJ1-6; the D gene is possibly TRBD1 (6 bases). The CDR3: CASSPMDRDSPLHF. In DNA form, the CDR3 reads TGTGCCAGCTCACCAATGGACAGAGATTCACCCCTCCACTTT.